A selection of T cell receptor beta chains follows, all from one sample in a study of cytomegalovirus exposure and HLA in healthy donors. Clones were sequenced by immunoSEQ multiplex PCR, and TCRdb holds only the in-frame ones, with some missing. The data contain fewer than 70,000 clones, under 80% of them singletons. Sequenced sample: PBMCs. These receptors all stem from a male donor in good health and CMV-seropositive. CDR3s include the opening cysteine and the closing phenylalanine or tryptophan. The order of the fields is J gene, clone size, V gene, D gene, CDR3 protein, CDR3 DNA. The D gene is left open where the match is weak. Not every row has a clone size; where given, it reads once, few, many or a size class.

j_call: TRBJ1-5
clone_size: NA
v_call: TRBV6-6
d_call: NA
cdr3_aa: CASSLSGALPPQHF
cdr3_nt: TGTGCCAGCAGCCTGAGCGGGGCCCTTCCGCCCCAGCATTTT

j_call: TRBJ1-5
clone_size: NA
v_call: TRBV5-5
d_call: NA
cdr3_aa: CASSLVQGPYQPQHF
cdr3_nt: TGTGCCAGCAGCTTGGTTCAGGGCCCTTATCAGCCCCAGCATTTT

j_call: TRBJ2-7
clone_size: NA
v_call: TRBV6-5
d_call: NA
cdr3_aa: CASRPRLVAWYEQYF
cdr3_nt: TGTGCCAGCAGACCTCGACTGGTGGCGTGGTACGAGCAGTACTTC

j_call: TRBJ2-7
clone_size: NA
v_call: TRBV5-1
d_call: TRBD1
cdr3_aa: CASSLSLSAGGAYEQYF
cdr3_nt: TGCGCCAGCAGCTTGTCTTTATCGGCAGGGGGCGCCTACGAGCAGTACTTC

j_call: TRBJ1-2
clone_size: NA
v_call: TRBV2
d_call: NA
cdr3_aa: CASRDSDGTF
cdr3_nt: TGTGCCAGCAGAGACAGTGATGGTACCTTC

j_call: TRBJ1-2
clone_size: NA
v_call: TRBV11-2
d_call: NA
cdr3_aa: CASSPQRQGPNYGYTF
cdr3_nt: TGTGCCAGCAGCCCGCAGCGCCAGGGGCCTAACTATGGCTACACCTTC

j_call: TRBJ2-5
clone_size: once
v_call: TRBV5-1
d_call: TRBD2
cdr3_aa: CASSLGASGGREQYF
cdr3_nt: TGCGCCAGCAGCTTGGGAGCTAGCGGGGGGAGAGAGCAGTACTTC

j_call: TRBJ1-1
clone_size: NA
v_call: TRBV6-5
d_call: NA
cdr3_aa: CASSYSSVRTEAFF
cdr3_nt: TGTGCCAGCAGTTACTCCTCGGTGCGCACTGAAGCTTTCTTT

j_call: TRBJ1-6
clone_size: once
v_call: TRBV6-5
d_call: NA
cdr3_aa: CASTAGPDNSPLHF
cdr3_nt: TGTGCCAGCACTGCAGGGCCGGATAATTCACCCCTCCACTTT

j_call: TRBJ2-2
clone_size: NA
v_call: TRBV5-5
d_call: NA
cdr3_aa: CASSLARQSKIGELFF
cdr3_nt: TGTGCCAGCAGCCTGGCGAGGCAGAGCAAGATCGGGGAGCTGTTTTTT

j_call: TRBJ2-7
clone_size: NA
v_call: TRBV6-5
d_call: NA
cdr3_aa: CASSLFRGTYEQYF
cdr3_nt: TGTGCCAGCAGTTTGTTTAGGGGCACCTACGAGCAGTACTTC

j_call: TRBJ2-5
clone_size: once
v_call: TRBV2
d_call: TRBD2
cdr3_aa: CASSGNSGRETQYF
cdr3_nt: TGTGCCAGCAGTGGAAATAGCGGGAGGGAGACCCAGTACTTC

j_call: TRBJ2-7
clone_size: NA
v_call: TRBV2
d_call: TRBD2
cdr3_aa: CASRGTSGFTYEQYF
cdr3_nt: TGTGCCAGCAGAGGGACTAGCGGTTTCACCTACGAGCAGTACTTC

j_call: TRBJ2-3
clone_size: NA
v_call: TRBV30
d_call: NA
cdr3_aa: CAWSLIDLYSYTDTQYF
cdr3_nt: TGTGCCTGGAGTTTAATTGACTTATATTCCTACACAGATACGCAGTATTTT

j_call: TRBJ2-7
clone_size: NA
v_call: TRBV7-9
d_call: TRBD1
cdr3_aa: CASSLGQGVGYEQYF
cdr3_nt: TGTGCCAGCAGCTTAGGACAGGGTGTGGGTTACGAGCAGTACTTC

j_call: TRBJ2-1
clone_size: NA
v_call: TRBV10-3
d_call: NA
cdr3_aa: CAISDSSYNEQFF
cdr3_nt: TGTGCCATCAGTGACTCCTCCTACAATGAGCAGTTCTTC

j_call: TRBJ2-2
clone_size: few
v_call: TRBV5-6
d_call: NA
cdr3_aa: CASSNQGGYTGELFF
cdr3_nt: TGTGCCAGCAGCAATCAAGGGGGTTACACCGGGGAGCTGTTTTTT

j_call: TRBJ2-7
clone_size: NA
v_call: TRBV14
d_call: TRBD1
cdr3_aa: CASSQGGRQGDYEQYF
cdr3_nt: TGTGCCAGCAGCCAAGGAGGAAGACAGGGGGACTACGAGCAGTACTTC

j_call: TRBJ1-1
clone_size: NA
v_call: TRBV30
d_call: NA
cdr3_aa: CAWRSAGLNTEAFF
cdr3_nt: TGTGCCTGGAGATCGGCAGGCTTGAACACTGAAGCTTTCTTT

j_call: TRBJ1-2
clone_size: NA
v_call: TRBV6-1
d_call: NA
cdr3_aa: CASSEGGLPNYGYTF
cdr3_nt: TGTGCCAGCAGTGAAGGCGGGCTTCCTAACTATGGCTACACCTTC

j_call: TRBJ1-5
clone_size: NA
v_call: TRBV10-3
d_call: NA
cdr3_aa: CAISESLGSNQPQHF
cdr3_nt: TGTGCCATCAGTGAGTCTCTAGGAAGCAATCAGCCCCAGCATTTT

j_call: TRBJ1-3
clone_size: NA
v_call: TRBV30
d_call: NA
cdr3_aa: CAWWTDTGNTIYF
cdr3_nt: TGTGCCTGGTGGACAGACACTGGAAACACCATATATTTT

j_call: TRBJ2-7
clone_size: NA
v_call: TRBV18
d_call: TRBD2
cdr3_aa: CASSPAGGISYEQYF
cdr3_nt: TGTGCCAGCTCACCGGCGGGGGGGATATCCTACGAGCAGTACTTC

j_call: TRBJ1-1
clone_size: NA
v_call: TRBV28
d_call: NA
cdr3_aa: CASSYPTGSNTEAFF
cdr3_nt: TGTGCCAGCAGTTATCCTACGGGTTCGAACACTGAAGCTTTCTTT

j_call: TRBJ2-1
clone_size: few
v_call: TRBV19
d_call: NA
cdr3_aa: CASSLPGLVDNEQFF
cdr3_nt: TGTGCCAGTAGTTTACCGGGACTCGTTGACAATGAGCAGTTCTTC

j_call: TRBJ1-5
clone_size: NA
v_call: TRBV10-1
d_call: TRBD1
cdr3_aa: CASACGTELNQPQHF
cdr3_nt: TGCGCCAGCGCCTGCGGGACAGAGCTTAATCAGCCCCAGCATTTT

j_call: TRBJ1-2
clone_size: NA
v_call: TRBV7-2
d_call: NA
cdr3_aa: CASIRLPHNYGYTF
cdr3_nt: TGTGCCAGCATCCGACTACCGCATAACTATGGCTACACCTTC